This TCR beta chain stems from a study of blood T cell repertoires in COVID-19. Study-level background: COVID-19 samples, acute and convalescent, were from the United States, Italy and Spain. T cells, B-cell-depleted T cells, or PBMCs provided the cDNA or gDNA that served as material.

The authors' processing: The authors estimated nucleated cell counts from reference gene primer amplification. The repertoire was sequenced with immunoSEQ multiplex PCR; TCRdb's copy has only in-frame clones and lacks some. The V and J calls and the clone size are those of that table, but D and trimming were determined from the DNA. Of approximately 190,000 clones in the sample, around 80% are singletons; the top ten hold around 21%. Looked up from germline, CDR1 is SGHTA and CDR2 is FQGTGA. With 5 bases clipped from V and 2 bases from J, the junction kept 16 bases outside the gene matches. The CDR3 consists of 19 residues.

The receptor was derived from a human donor in a cohort sampled during active COVID-19. The V and J genes are TRBV7-3 and TRBJ1-3, with TRBD1 identical over 9 bases. Sequencing was carried out using peripheral blood. The CDR3 region has the DNA TGTGCCAGCAGCCCAAGGGGGATACTACAGGGGGCAGCTGGAAACACCATATATTTT. This encodes CASSPRGILQGAAGNTIYF.